This T cell receptor beta chain originates from a study of blood T cell repertoires in COVID-19. Overall study context: Samples of COVID-19 (acute and convalescent) were obtained from the United States, Italy and Spain. In each case, the material was cDNA or gDNA derived from T cells, B-cell-depleted T cells, or PBMCs.

V gave up 1 base and J gave up 3 bases, with 10 bases separating them. The CDR3 is 16 amino acids. Per the germline V gene, CDR1 is MNHNS and CDR2 is SASEGT. Source study methods: Amplification from reference gene primers served as the basis for estimated nucleated cell counts. TCRdb keeps only in-frame clones here, not all; method: immunoSEQ multiplex PCR. That table supplies the V and J calls and clone size; D and trimming were determined from the DNA. Of approximately 79,000 clones in the sample, 80% to 90% are singletons; the top ten hold 0.5% to 0.7%. J is TRBJ1-6 and V is TRBV6-1; no firm D call. The sequence came from a man between 60 and 75 years old with acute or convalescent COVID-19. The sample was peripheral blood. Here the CDR3 DNA reads TGTGCCAGCAGTGAAGAAGCCCGGAGCTATAATTCACCCCTCCACTTT. This codes for CASSEEARSYNSPLHF.